The T cell receptor beta chain under discussion was sequenced for a study of blood T cell repertoires in COVID-19. Study-level information: Samples representing acute and convalescent COVID-19 were sourced from the United States, Italy and Spain. The analysed material was cDNA or gDNA that came from T cells, B-cell-depleted T cells, or PBMCs.

The V gene's germline CDR1 is MGHRA and CDR2 YSYEKL. This CDR3 region has 15 residues. V lost 1 base, J lost 4 bases, and 13 bases lay in between. Original analysis: It was from reference gene primer amplification that nucleated cell counts were estimated. Assay: immunoSEQ multiplex PCR; the TCRdb copy retains only in-frame clones and omits some. That table gives V, J and clone size, and the DNA gave D and trimming. The data hold tens of thousands of clones, with approximately 84% observed a single time. The sequencing sample was made of peripheral blood. The sequence was collected from a human donor with active or convalescent COVID-19. The donor label of this sample is uncertain. The genes are TRBV4-1 and TRBJ1-2, with D possibly TRBD1 on 6 matching bases. The DNA of the CDR3 is TGCGCCAGCAGCCAAGGGGAGGGGGGCAGCTATGGCTACACCTTC. It is translated as CASSQGEGGSYGYTF.